In this sample, the clone carrying this T cell receptor beta chain turned up many times. Bulk libraries came from a prior protocol with listed TCR primers. MiXCR was run by TCRdb on the PCR reads, yielding one entry per CDR3 protein. This sample yields 350,000 or so distinct CDR3 sequences, of which about 22% are seen a single time; roughly 0.8% belongs to the top ten. This entry is derived from a study of molecular identifiers for immune sequencing clone quantification. Per germline, CDR1 SEHNR and CDR2 FQNEAQ (reference sequence). The V and J ends lost 4 bases and 1 base, in that order; junction bases with no gene match: 10. The CDR3 sequence is 17 residues long. It was from about 19,000 to 1,100,000 sorted cells, with 10%, 30% or 50% RNA, that naive CD8 libraries came.

The sample was naive CD8+ T cells from blood, with Jurkat cell RNA spiked in. Subset given: FACS-sorted CD8+CD4-CCR7+CD45RA+ naive T cells. The TCR originated in a human donor in good health. Some libraries in this study had Jurkat cell RNA spiked in. The chain is built from TRBV7-9 and TRBJ1-2; 9 bases line up with TRBD1. The CDR3 bases are TGTGCCAGCAGCTCCCAGGGGACAGGGCCGGTTAACTATGGCTACACCTTC. Protein product: CASSSQGTGPVNYGYTF.